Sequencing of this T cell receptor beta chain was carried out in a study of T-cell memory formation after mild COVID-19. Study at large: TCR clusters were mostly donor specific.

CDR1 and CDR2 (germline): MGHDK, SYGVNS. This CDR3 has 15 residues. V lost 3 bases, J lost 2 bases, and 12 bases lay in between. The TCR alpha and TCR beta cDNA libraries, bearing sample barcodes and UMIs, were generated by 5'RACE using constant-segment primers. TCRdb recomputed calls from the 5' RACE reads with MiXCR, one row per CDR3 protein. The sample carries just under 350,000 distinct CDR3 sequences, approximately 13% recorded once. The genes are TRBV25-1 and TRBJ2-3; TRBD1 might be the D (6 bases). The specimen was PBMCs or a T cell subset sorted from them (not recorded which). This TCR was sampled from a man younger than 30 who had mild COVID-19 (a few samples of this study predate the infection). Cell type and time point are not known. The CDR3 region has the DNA TGTGCCAGCAGTGATAGAGGGGGTACCACAGATACGCAGTATTTT. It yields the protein CASSDRGGTTDTQYF.